The 4 T cell receptor beta chains below come from one sample, sequenced in a study of shared clonotypes between healthy human individuals. Some clones are missing from TCRdb's copy, which holds only in-frame ones; the method was immunoSEQ multiplex PCR. The sample lists approximately 1.4 million clones; around 98% were seen once. The sequenced material came from naive CD4+ T cells sorted from blood. Subset here: CD45RA+ positively selected. These TCRs come from a man between 25 and 39 years old in good health.

As regards this clone: Different DNA sequences within this sample yield the same CDR3. This chain joins TRBV19 and TRBJ2-2; 7 nucleotides align to TRBD1. Germline V lookup: CDR1 LNHDA, CDR2 SQIVND (reference sequence). J lost 0 bases, V lost 3 bases, and 1 base had no gene match. This CDR3 is built from 15 residues. The CDR3 region has the DNA TGTGCCAGTAGTATCACAGGGGCGAACACCGGGGAGCTGTTTTTT. Amino acid sequence: CASSITGANTGELFF.

Comments on this clone: This same CDR3 is encoded by further DNA sequences in the sample. The chain is built from TRBV18 and TRBJ2-3; D remains ambiguous. The CDR3 loop spans 13 amino acids. Trimming took 3 bases from V and 4 from J, leaving 8 bases between them. CDR1 KGHSH and CDR2 LQKENI come from the germline V gene. For the CDR3, the DNA is TGTGCCAGCTCACCTATAAGAGCAGATACGCAGTATTTT. Encoded protein: CASSPIRADTQYF.

This chain uses TRBV11-3 with TRBJ2-1; D is possibly TRBD1 (5 bases). The CDR3 consists of 14 residues. Trimming took off 2 bases at V and 2 bases at J, with 7 bases between the two ends. Germline assignment: CDR1 SGHNT and CDR2 YENEEA. In nucleotides, the CDR3 is TGTGCCAGCAGCTTACAGGGCGCCTACAATGAGCAGTTCTTC. This translates into CASSLQGAYNEQFF.

This clone was observed once. The V gene is TRBV19, the J gene TRBJ1-2; D call uncertain. The CDR3 runs 14 residues. Germline lookup yields CDR1 LNHDA and CDR2 SQIVND (reference sequence). Trimming stripped 1 base from V and 2 bases from J, with 8 bases between. The CDR3 reads CASSIGHSNYGYTF. CDR3 DNA sequence: TGTGCCAGTAGTATAGGGCACAGCAACTATGGCTACACCTTC.